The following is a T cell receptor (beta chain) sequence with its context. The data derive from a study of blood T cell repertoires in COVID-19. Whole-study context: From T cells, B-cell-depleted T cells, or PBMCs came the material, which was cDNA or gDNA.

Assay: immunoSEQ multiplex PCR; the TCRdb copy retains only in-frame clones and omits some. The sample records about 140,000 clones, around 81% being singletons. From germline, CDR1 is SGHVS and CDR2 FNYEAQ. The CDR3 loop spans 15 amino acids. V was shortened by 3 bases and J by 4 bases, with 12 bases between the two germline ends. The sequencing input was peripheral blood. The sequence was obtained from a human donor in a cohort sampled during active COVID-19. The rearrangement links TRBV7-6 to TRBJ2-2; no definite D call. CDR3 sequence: CASSLFKGATGELFF. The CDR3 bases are TGTGCCAGCAGCTTGTTTAAAGGAGCCACCGGGGAGCTGTTTTTT.